This T cell receptor (beta chain) was recovered during a study of OX40 agonist ivuxolimab in advanced cancers. As for the study in general: Age averaged approximately 60 years (range roughly 20 to 90), and more than 80% were male.

Study-wide findings and caveats: At doses 0.1 to 3.0 mg/kg, CD4+ and CD8+ clones expanded. Some of the lowest clonal expansion was seen in partial responders at 0.1-3.0 mg/kg.

As concerns this clone: The antigen remains undetermined.

The data were produced by immunoSEQ multiplex PCR, yet TCRdb's version contains in-frame clones alone and is incomplete. The sample shows more than 30,000 clones, around 89% of them seen only once. The CDR3 is 14 residues long. V was cut by 4 bases and J by 5 bases, with 15 bases left in between. Looked up from germline, CDR1 is SGDLS and CDR2 is YYNGEE. The chain links TRBV9 to TRBJ1-1; D perhaps matches TRBD1 (5 bases). The clonotype was recovered from an adult with an advanced solid tumor such as melanoma, head and neck, liver or kidney cancer. The specimen was CD4+ or CD8+ T cells sorted from blood, collected in a trial of the OX40 agonist ivuxolimab. Written as DNA, the CDR3 is TGTGCCAGCAGCCTGACGCCGAGGGGAACTGAAGCTTTCTTT. It codes for CASSLTPRGTEAFF. Full variable domain (remainder filled in from reference TRBV9 and TRBJ1-1): DSGVTQTPKHLITATGQRVTLRCSPRSGDLSVYWYQQSLDQGLQFLIQYYNGEERAKGNILERFSAQQFPDLHSELNLSSLELGDSALYFCASSLTPRGTEAFFGQGTRLTVV.